The source of this T cell receptor (beta chain) is a study of T cells in narcolepsy. On the study more broadly: Patients with NT1 or NT2 and healthy control donors were enrolled. Study results and limitations: HCRT-specific and TRIB2-specific autoreactive clonotypes appeared among same-patient CSF and blood CD4+ clonotypes.

The protocol was immunoSEQ multiplex PCR, while the TCRdb copy is restricted to in-frame clones and leaves out a portion. The top ten hold 1% to 1.2% of the sample, which has under 35,000 clones, approximately 80% seen once. CDR1 is MNHEY, CDR2 SMNVEV, per germline (reference sequence). CDR3 length equals 19 residues. V was pared by 8 bases and J by 1 base, with 19 bases of the junction left unmatched. As regards this clone: Its matching antigen is unknown.

This rearrangement joins TRBV27 to TRBJ2-1; 8 bases map to TRBD2. This clonotype originated in a human donor in good health. Sequencing was performed on memory (CD45RA-) CD4+ T cells from blood. The CDR3: CASRSPFLRLAWSYNEQFF. CDR3 coding DNA: TGTGCCAGCCGTTCCCCTTTCCTACGACTAGCGTGGTCCTACAATGAGCAGTTCTTC.